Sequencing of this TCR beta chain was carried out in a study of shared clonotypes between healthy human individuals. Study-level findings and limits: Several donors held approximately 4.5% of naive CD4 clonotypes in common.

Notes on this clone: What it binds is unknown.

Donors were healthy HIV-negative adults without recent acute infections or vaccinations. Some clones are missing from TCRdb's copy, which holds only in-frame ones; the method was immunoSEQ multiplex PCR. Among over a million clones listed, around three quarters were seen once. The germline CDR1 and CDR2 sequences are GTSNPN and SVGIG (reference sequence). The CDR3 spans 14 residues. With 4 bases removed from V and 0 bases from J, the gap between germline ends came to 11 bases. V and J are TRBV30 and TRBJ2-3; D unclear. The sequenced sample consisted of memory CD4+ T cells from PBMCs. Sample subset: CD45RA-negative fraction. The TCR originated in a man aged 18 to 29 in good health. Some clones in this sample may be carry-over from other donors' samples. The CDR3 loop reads CAWKRQVSTDTQYF. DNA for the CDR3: TGTGCCTGGAAGCGCCAGGTGAGCACAGATACGCAGTATTTT.